What follows are 22 T cell receptor beta chains derived from one specimen sequenced in a study of OX40 agonist ivuxolimab in advanced cancers. Clones were read by immunoSEQ multiplex PCR, and TCRdb kept only the in-frame ones, dropping some. The sample gives about 91,000 clones, approximately 80% of which show up once; roughly 1.1% is in the top ten. Material: CD4+ or CD8+ T cells sorted from blood, obtained in a trial of the OX40 agonist ivuxolimab. Receptors were obtained from an adult with an advanced solid tumor such as melanoma, head and neck, liver or kidney cancer.

This rearrangement joins TRBV28 to TRBJ2-7; D perhaps matches TRBD1 (6 bases). This CDR3 contains 14 residues. Per the germline V gene, CDR1 is MDHEN and CDR2 is SYDVKM. V lost 0 bases to trimming and J lost 3 bases, with 9 bases between them. This chain's CDR3 is CASSLWGRGYEQYV. CDR3 DNA: TGTGCCAGCAGTTTATGGGGCAGGGGCTACGAGCAGTACGTC.

The rearrangement joins TRBV7-3 to TRBJ1-1; D unresolved. Trimming took off 2 bases at V and 1 base at J, with 8 bases between the two ends. The CDR3 loop spans 14 amino acids. Per germline, CDR1 SGHTA and CDR2 FQGTGA. CDR3 nucleotide sequence: TGTGCCAGCAGCTTAGTAGGGAGGAACACTGAAGCTTTCTTT. It encodes CASSLVGRNTEAFF.

CDR3 coding DNA: TGTGCCAGCAGCTACCGGGACCGGGGGGAGACCCAGTACTTC. Amino acid sequence: CASSYRDRGETQYF. The V and J genes are TRBV5-4 and TRBJ2-5; a weak D match, TRBD2 (6 bases). Germline V CDR1 and CDR2: SGHNT, YYREEE (reference sequence). There are 14 residues in the CDR3. Trimming took 3 bases from V and 5 from J, leaving 14 bases between them.

The chain couples TRBV2 to TRBJ2-5; perhaps TRBD2 as D (6 bases). This CDR3 spans 14 amino acids. Germline CDR1 SNHLY, CDR2 FYNNEI. The CDR3 region is CAMGGAYSQETQYF. DNA for the CDR3: TGTGCGATGGGAGGCGCGTATTCCCAAGAGACCCAGTACTTC.

The rearrangement uses TRBV5-4 and TRBJ1-6, with D perhaps matching TRBD1 (5 bases). The CDR3 runs to 15 residues. Germline assignment: CDR1 SGHNT and CDR2 YYREEE (reference sequence). V was cut by 1 base and J by 8 bases, with 13 bases left in between. This CDR3 reads CASSLRDRADSPLHF. The DNA of the CDR3 is TGTGCCAGCAGCTTGCGAGACAGAGCCGATTCACCCCTCCACTTT.

This rearrangement joins TRBV18 to TRBJ2-1, with D tentatively TRBD1 (6 bases). The CDR3 covers 14 residues. V lost 2 bases and J 7 bases, leaving 12 bases between the germline ends. The germline V gene encodes CDR1 KGHSH and CDR2 LQKENI. CDR3 bases: TGTGCCAGCTCACCAAATACAGGGTTGAATGAGCAGTTCTTC. Its translation: CASSPNTGLNEQFF.

In this sample, this clone turned up many times. The rearrangement joins TRBV9 to TRBJ2-6; D ambiguous. Deletions cut 3 bases from V and 2 bases from J, with 12 bases between. Germline loops: CDR1 SGDLS, CDR2 YYNGEE. The CDR3 runs to 16 residues. The CDR3 loop reads CASSARLSTGANVLTF. The CDR3 nucleotides read TGTGCCAGCAGCGCCCGTCTCTCCACTGGGGCCAACGTCCTGACTTTC.

The chain is built from TRBV5-8 and TRBJ1-4, with a weak D call TRBD1 (5 bases). Trimming stripped 5 bases from V and 4 bases from J, with 15 bases between. Per the germline V gene, CDR1 is SGHTS and CDR2 is YDEGEE. The CDR3 is 15 amino acids. This chain's CDR3 is CASRPRGSSNEKLFF. The DNA for the CDR3 is TGTGCCAGCAGACCAAGGGGATCGAGTAATGAAAAACTGTTTTTT.

The chain employs TRBV7-2 and TRBJ2-5, with a weak D call TRBD2 (6 bases). CDR3 length: 13 amino acids. The ends were cut back, 8 bases at V and 5 bases at J, with 15 bases in the middle. In germline, CDR1 is SGHTA, CDR2 FQGNSA. CDR3 sequence (DNA): TGTGCCAGCTGCCCTACGGGGGTCGAGACCCAGTACTTC. Encoded protein: CASCPTGVETQYF.

This clone appeared once. The chain joins TRBV6-1 to TRBJ1-4; no firm D call. Germline CDR1 and CDR2: MNHNS and SASEGT. Trimming pared 5 bases from V and 4 bases from J, leaving 11 bases between. This CDR3 contains 14 residues. CDR3 amino acids: CASSLTSGNEKLFF. As DNA, the CDR3 is TGTGCCAGCAGTTTGACTTCGGGTAATGAAAAACTGTTTTTT.

The chain couples TRBV11-2 to TRBJ2-1; D is undetermined. Trimming shortened V by 1 base and J by 0 bases, and 4 bases separated the two germline ends. CDR3 length: 14 amino acids. Germline values: CDR1 SGHAT, CDR2 FQNNGV. For the CDR3, the DNA is TGTGCCAGCAGCTTAGGGGGCTCCTACAATGAGCAGTTCTTC. Amino acid sequence: CASSLGGSYNEQFF.

The rearrangement links TRBV7-2 to TRBJ2-5; D not resolved. V lost 5 bases and J 5 bases, leaving 15 bases between the germline ends. The CDR3 runs 14 residues. Germline assignment: CDR1 SGHTA and CDR2 FQGNSA. DNA for the CDR3: TGTGCCAGCAGCCCCGGACCGGGTGGCGAGACCCAGTACTTC. It translates to CASSPGPGGETQYF.

This chain uses TRBV19 with TRBJ2-7; possibly TRBD1 for D (6 bases). Per the germline V gene, CDR1 is LNHDA and CDR2 is SQIVND (reference sequence). The CDR3 is 15 amino acids. V lost 4 bases to trimming and J lost 0 bases, with 13 bases between them. CDR3 DNA sequence: TGTGCCAGTAGTAGAGCCACAGGGACCTCCTACGAGCAGTACTTC. It is translated as CASSRATGTSYEQYF.

The V call is TRBV27, the J call TRBJ1-1; possibly TRBD1 for D (6 bases). The CDR3 totals 14 residues. CDR1 and CDR2 (germline): MNHEY, SMNVEV (reference sequence). V gave up 4 bases and J gave up 5 bases, with 14 bases separating them. CDR3 DNA: TGTGCCAGCAGTTCCACGGAGGGGGGAACTGAAGCTTTCTTT. Amino acids: CASSSTEGGTEAFF.

The V gene is TRBV21-1, the J gene TRBJ2-5; TRBD1, the table's D call, was not compared with the DNA. TRBV21-1 is a pseudogene. This CDR3 comprises 13 residues. CDR3 sequence: CASDRGLQETQYF. CDR3 DNA: TGTGCCAGTGATAGGGGTCTCCAAGAGACCCAGTACTTC.

There are a few counts of this clone. The chain employs TRBV11-2 and TRBJ1-5; no clear D gene. The CDR3 consists of 13 residues. V lost 1 base to trimming and J lost 5 bases, with 6 bases between them. Germline assignment: CDR1 SGHAT and CDR2 FQNNGV. In nucleotides, the CDR3 is TGTGCCAGCAGCTTAGTGGCCGATCAGCCCCAGCATTTT. Its protein is CASSLVADQPQHF.

This clone was observed many times. The J gene is TRBJ1-1, the V gene TRBV7-9; D is undetermined. The CDR3 totals 12 residues. Trimming cost V 7 bases and J 5 bases, with 11 bases left between them. The germline gives CDR1 SEHNR, CDR2 FQNEAQ (reference sequence). This chain's CDR3 is CASNHFDTEAFF. CDR3 coding DNA: TGTGCCAGCAACCATTTTGATACTGAAGCTTTCTTT.

The V call is TRBV7-8, the J call TRBJ1-2, with unresolved D. Trimming cost V 2 bases and J 4 bases, with 14 bases left between them. The germline gives CDR1 SGHVS, CDR2 FQNEAQ. The CDR3 has 15 amino acids. CDR3 amino acids: CASSLPGIPSYGYTF. Here the CDR3 DNA reads TGTGCCAGCAGCTTACCGGGGATACCTAGCTATGGCTACACCTTC. The full variable domain, in which reference TRBV7-8 and TRBJ1-2 provide the parts outside the CDR3, is GAGVSQSPRYKVAKRGQDVALRCDPISGHVSLFWYQQALGQGPEFLTYFQNEAQLDKSGLPSDRFFAERPEGSVSTLKIQRTQQEDSAVYLCASSLPGIPSYGYTFGSGTRLTVV.

This clone was counted between two and nine times. The V gene is TRBV2, the J gene TRBJ1-6; D gene uncertain. The germline CDR1 and CDR2 sequences are SNHLY and FYNNEI. V was pared by 0 bases and J by 9 bases, with 12 bases between. The CDR3 totals 15 residues. CDR3 amino acids: CASSEAVGSGSPLHF. Written as DNA, the CDR3 is TGTGCCAGCAGTGAAGCTGTAGGGTCGGGTTCACCCCTCCACTTT. Combining the CDR3 with reference TRBV2 and TRBJ1-6 gives the whole variable domain EPEVTQTPSHQVTQMGQEVILRCVPISNHLYFYWYRQILGQKVEFLVSFYNNEISEKSEIFDDQFSVERPDGSNFTLKIRSTKLEDSAMYFCASSEAVGSGSPLHFGNGTRLTVT.

This chain links TRBV18 with TRBJ1-2, with a weak D call TRBD1 (6 bases). V was trimmed by 4 bases and J by 0 bases, leaving 12 bases between them. The CDR3 is 15 amino acids. Germline CDR1 is KGHSH and CDR2 is LQKENI. CDR3 residues: CASSRSGGSNYGYTF. DNA for the CDR3: TGTGCCAGCTCACGTTCCGGGGGCTCTAACTATGGCTACACCTTC.

The chain is built from TRBV10-2 and TRBJ2-5; perhaps TRBD2 as D (6 bases). V shed 10 bases and J shed 2 bases, with 14 bases lying between them. The CDR3 extends over 13 amino acids. Germline V gene sequence: CDR1 WSHSY, CDR2 SAAADI. CDR3 in DNA: TGCGCCACCGCGGCGGGGCAGCAAGAGACCCAGTACTTC. Amino acid sequence: CATAAGQQETQYF.

The J gene is TRBJ1-1, the V gene TRBV14; perhaps TRBD1 as D (6 bases). The CDR3 runs to 13 residues. The V and J ends lost 1 base and 7 bases respectively, with 10 bases between them. Germline CDR1 SGHDN, CDR2 FVKESK. CDR3 region: CASSQARGGEAFF. DNA for the CDR3: TGTGCCAGCAGCCAAGCCAGGGGCGGTGAAGCTTTCTTT.